This T cell receptor (beta chain) was retrieved from a study of blood T cell repertoires in COVID-19. Study as a whole: From T cells, B-cell-depleted T cells, or PBMCs came the material, which was cDNA or gDNA.

CDR1 and CDR2 from the germline V gene are SGDLS and YYNGEE. V lost 4 bases and J lost 7, with 17 bases in between. The CDR3 loop spans 14 amino acids. People in the exposed group encountered a COVID-19 case within 2 weeks before entering the study. The table came from immunoSEQ multiplex PCR; TCRdb's copy has only in-frame clones and leaves some out. The sample yields approximately 190,000 clones, around 84% seen once. This TCR came from a woman under 40 who had been exposed to COVID-19. Source material: PBMCs or T cells enriched from blood (not recorded which). The chain uses TRBV9 and TRBJ1-2, with D possibly TRBD1 on 5 matching bases. CDR3 sequence reads: CASSLLGQGGGYTF. CDR3 in DNA: TGTGCCAGCAGCCTTCTCGGGCAGGGAGGTGGCTACACCTTC.